These 30 T cell receptor beta chains share one sample of origin, sequenced in a study of low-dose radiotherapy and immunotherapy resistance in tumors. First-strand cDNA relied on TRAV- and TRBV-specific primers spanning alpha and beta chains. Over around 19 PCR cycles, TCRs were amplified from a constant-region primer and V-primer adapter. From the reads, TCRdb called clonotypes with MiXCR, one entry per CDR3 protein. The sample shows tens of thousands of distinct CDR3 sequences, about a sixth of them seen only once. Time point: before trial treatment. The material was PBMCs, obtained before treatment. These receptors originate from a male donor with prostate cancer.

This clonotype came up many times. The chain links TRBV6-1 to TRBJ2-1; D gene uncertain. The CDR3 runs 16 residues. Between the trimmed V and J ends, which lost 7 bases and 0 bases, there was a span of 16 bases. CDR1 MNHNS and CDR2 SASEGT come from the germline V gene. CDR3 residues: CASKWSFSSSYNEQFF. The CDR3 DNA reads TGTGCCAGCAAGTGGTCTTTTTCAAGCTCCTACAATGAGCAGTTCTTC.

The chain combines TRBV3-1 with TRBJ1-5, with 7 bases that match TRBD1. The CDR3 runs to 14 residues. V lost 4 bases, J lost 7 bases, and 7 bases stayed unmatched. Per germline, CDR1 LGHDT and CDR2 YNNKEL (reference sequence). The CDR3 loop is CASSLRQGGQPQHF. The CDR3 DNA reads as TGTGCCAGCAGCCTCAGACAGGGTGGCCAGCCCCAGCATTTT. The full variable domain, its missing parts supplied by reference TRBV3-1 and TRBJ1-5, is DTAVSQTPKYLVTQMGNDKSIKCEQNLGHDTMYWYKQDSKKFLKIMFSYNNKELIINETVPNRFSPKSPDKAHLNLHINSLELGDSAVYFCASSLRQGGQPQHFGDGTRLSIL.

This rearrangement joins TRBV12-3 or TRBV12-4 to TRBJ2-5, with D possibly matching TRBD2 (6 bases). Trimming left V 3 bases short and J 7 bases short, with 12 bases between. The CDR3 contains 13 residues. The CDR3 here is CASSFGGTGTQYF. CDR3 in DNA: TGTGCCAGCAGTTTTGGGGGGACGGGGACCCAGTACTTC.

This clonotype was seen at least ten times. The rearrangement joins TRBV20-1 to TRBJ2-2, with 9 nucleotides matching TRBD2. CDR1 and CDR2 from the germline V gene are DFQATT and SNEGSKA (reference sequence). The CDR3 is 13 residues long. Germline trimming cut 5 bases from V and 4 bases from J; bases unmatched to any gene: 2. DNA for the CDR3: TGCAGTGCTGGACTAGCGATCACCGGGGAGCTGTTTTTT. It specifies CSAGLAITGELFF.

This clonotype was counted ten times or more. This chain joins TRBV15 and TRBJ1-6, with D tentatively TRBD1 (6 bases). This CDR3 has 14 residues. The germline V and J ends were trimmed by 5 bases and 5 bases, with 10 bases remaining between them. The V gene's germline CDR1 is LNHNV and CDR2 YYDKDF (reference sequence). The CDR3 DNA follows: TGTGCCACCAGCCCAAGGACAGATAATTCACCCCTCCACTTT. Translated: CATSPRTDNSPLHF. Looking up the rest from reference TRBV15 and TRBJ1-6 gives the full variable domain: DAMVIQNPRYQVTQFGKPVTLSCSQTLNHNVMYWYQQKSSQAPKLLFHYYDKDFNNEADTPDNFQSRRPNTSFCFLDIRSPGLGDTAMYLCATSPRTDNSPLHFGNGTRLTVT.

This clonotype was counted ten times or more. CDR3 bases: TGTGCCAGCAGTGGACGGCCAGGAGCGAGCAATCAGCCCCAGCATTTT. It specifies CASSGRPGASNQPQHF. The chain joins TRBV6-5 to TRBJ1-5; no clear D gene. This CDR3 region has 16 residues. CDR1 MNHEY and CDR2 SVGAGI come from the germline V gene. Trimming removed 5 bases from V and 1 base from J, with 15 bases in between.

This clonotype was observed at least ten times. The chain recombines TRBV7-9 with TRBJ2-2, with D perhaps matching TRBD1 (6 bases). The ends were cut back, 0 bases at V and 6 bases at J, with 8 bases in the middle. The CDR3 runs to 14 residues. Germline V CDR1 and CDR2: SEHNR, FQNEAQ (reference sequence). The CDR3 sequence: CASSLAGAAGELFF. DNA for the CDR3: TGTGCCAGCAGCTTAGCGGGGGCCGCCGGGGAGCTGTTTTTT. Complete variable domain (other parts from reference TRBV7-9 and TRBJ2-2): DTGVSQNPRHKITKRGQNVTFRCDPISEHNRLYWYRQTLGQGPEFLTYFQNEAQLEKSRLLSDRFSAERPKGSFSTLEIQRTEQGDSAMYLCASSLAGAAGELFFGEGSRLTVL.

In its sample, this clonotype was seen many times. The gene calls are TRBV6-2 or TRBV6-3 and TRBJ1-3; 7 nucleotides align to TRBD1. The CDR3 sequence is 16 residues long. V lost 6 bases, J lost 4 bases, and 12 bases stayed unmatched. Germline CDR1 is MNHEY and CDR2 is SVGEGT. The CDR3 reads CASRDEGDRAGNTIYF. The CDR3 DNA is TGTGCCAGCAGGGACGAAGGGGACAGAGCCGGAAACACCATATATTTT.

The chain recombines TRBV7-9 with TRBJ2-2, with 9 bases lining up with TRBD1. The germline V gene encodes CDR1 SEHNR and CDR2 FQNEAQ (reference sequence). J lost 7 bases, V lost 4 bases, and 7 bases had no gene match. The CDR3 is 15 residues long. The CDR3: CASSYRDRAIGELFF. Here the CDR3 DNA reads TGTGCCAGCAGCTACCGGGACAGGGCGATCGGGGAGCTGTTTTTT.

Many counts were recorded for this clonotype. The chain recombines TRBV29-1 with TRBJ2-2; a weak D match, TRBD2 (7 bases). Germline V gives CDR1 SQVTM, CDR2 ANQGSEA. V lost 7 bases and J 1 base, leaving 16 bases between the germline ends. The CDR3 has 15 amino acids. The CDR3 DNA reads as TGCAGCGCCTTGACGGGGGGCTGGAACACCGGGGAGCTGTTTTTT. Translating it yields CSALTGGWNTGELFF.

At least ten counts were recorded for this clonotype. The V call is TRBV5-1, the J call TRBJ1-1; D call uncertain. Germline V gene sequence: CDR1 SGHRS, CDR2 YFSETQ. There are 13 residues in the CDR3. V dropped 4 bases and J dropped 1 base, with 8 bases sitting between them. DNA of the CDR3: TGCGCCAGCAGCCCCATTACGAACACTGAAGCTTTCTTT. Residues: CASSPITNTEAFF.

Remarks on this clonotype: A far larger clone is a single base away, which makes a read error likely. V is TRBV5-5 and J is TRBJ2-1; the D call may be TRBD1 or TRBD2 (5 bases each). Germline CDR1 reads SGHKS; CDR2 reads YYEKEE (reference sequence). The V end was cut by 5 bases, the J end by 3 bases, with 12 bases between. This CDR3 is built from 14 residues. The CDR3 protein is CASSPEGNYNEQFF. In nucleotides, the CDR3 is TGTGCCAGCAGTCCAGAGGGGAACTACAATGAGCAGTTCTTC.

This clonotype was detected many times. V usage is TRBV12-3 or TRBV12-4 and J usage is TRBJ2-3; 8 bases match TRBD1. CDR3 length: 15 residues. V trimming: 3 bases; J trimming: 0 bases; junction bases outside the gene matches: 2. CDR3 amino acids: CASSFRTGSTDTQYF. The CDR3 coding sequence is TGTGCCAGCAGTTTCAGGACAGGGAGCACAGATACGCAGTATTTT.

This clonotype was recorded at least ten times. This chain joins TRBV20-1 and TRBJ2-3, with D maybe TRBD2 (7 bases). V shed 7 bases and J shed 5 bases, with 22 bases lying between them. The CDR3 covers 15 residues. Per the germline V gene, CDR1 is DFQATT and CDR2 is SNEGSKA (reference sequence). CDR3 in amino acids: CSVKGTGGGQDTQYF. The CDR3 DNA sequence: TGCAGTGTTAAAGGTACTGGCGGGGGCCAAGATACGCAGTATTTT.

This clonotype was picked up many times. The CDR3 loop is CASSLEGGYEQYF. The DNA of the CDR3 is TGTGCCAGCAGCTTAGAGGGCGGTTACGAGCAGTACTTC. The chain couples TRBV11-2 to TRBJ2-7, with no clear D. Germline-derived CDR1 and CDR2 are SGHAT and FQNNGV. V lost 0 bases, J lost 4 bases, and 7 bases lay in between. There are 13 residues in the CDR3.

This clonotype showed up many times. This rearrangement joins TRBV4-1 to TRBJ2-1; 9 nucleotides match TRBD2. Losses at the gene ends were 1 base for V and 7 bases for J; bases not matched to a gene: 26. Germline V gives CDR1 MGHRA, CDR2 YSYEKL. This CDR3 contains 22 residues. CDR3 protein: CASSQGSVARGGLLHPFNEQFF. Written as DNA, the CDR3 is TGCGCCAGCAGCCAAGGGTCCGTGGCGCGGGGGGGCCTTCTTCATCCCTTTAATGAGCAGTTCTTC.

As concerns this clonotype: No DNA is shown, since the ends of the CDR3 on it are uncertain; the CDR3 is the one TCRdb lists. The chain has TRBV9 and TRBJ2-3; TRBD1 is the table's D call and was not checked against the DNA. The germline CDR1 and CDR2 sequences are SGDLS and YYNGEE. The CDR3 contains 22 residues when both ends are counted. The CDR3 region is CASSFYICSARDLGGPSDTKYF.

This clonotype was seen at least ten times. The chain employs TRBV7-9 and TRBJ2-7; 7 bases are shared with TRBD1. The CDR3 spans 14 residues. The germline V gene has CDR1 SEHNR and CDR2 FQNEAQ (reference sequence). Losses at the gene ends were 4 bases for V and 3 bases for J; bases not matched to a gene: 6. CDR3 amino acids: CASSSFDRDYEQYF. The CDR3 coding sequence is TGTGCCAGCAGCTCGTTCGACAGGGACTACGAGCAGTACTTC.

Ten or more counts support this clonotype. The V call is TRBV7-2, the J call TRBJ2-1, with D perhaps given as TRBD1 or TRBD2 (6 bases each). This CDR3 region has 14 residues. V was cut by 2 bases and J by 4 bases, with 9 bases left in between. Germline V CDR1 and CDR2: SGHTA, FQGNSA. The CDR3 region is CASSLRGEYNEQFF. As DNA, the CDR3 is TGTGCCAGCAGCTTAAGGGGGGAATACAATGAGCAGTTCTTC.

This clonotype was detected ten times or more. The chain recombines TRBV29-1 with TRBJ2-3; D might be TRBD1 (5 bases). In germline, CDR1 is SQVTM, CDR2 ANQGSEA. The CDR3 is 11 residues long. The CDR3 region has the DNA TGCAGGACAGAAGCCACTAATACGCAGTATTTT. It is translated as CRTEATNTQYF.

Ten or more counts support this clonotype. The J gene is TRBJ1-5, the V gene TRBV5-1; TRBD1 matches 8 bases. V shed 1 base, J shed 9 bases, and the junction held 9 bases outside the gene matches. Germline V CDR1 and CDR2: SGHRS, YFSETQ. The CDR3 loop spans 15 amino acids. The CDR3 here is CASSLNGQGGVPQHF. The CDR3 DNA reads as TGCGCCAGCAGCTTGAACGGACAGGGCGGTGTGCCCCAGCATTTT.

This clonotype has a count of ten or more. The J gene is TRBJ1-1, the V gene TRBV9; a possible D gene is TRBD1 (6 bases). Trimming cost V 0 bases and J 3 bases, with 9 bases left between them. Germline V gene sequence: CDR1 SGDLS, CDR2 YYNGEE. The CDR3 is made up of 14 amino acids. Here the CDR3 reads CASSVGGGHTEAFF. For the CDR3, the DNA is TGTGCCAGCAGCGTAGGTGGGGGCCACACTGAAGCTTTCTTT. The whole variable domain, remainder taken from reference TRBV9 and TRBJ1-1, is DSGVTQTPKHLITATGQRVTLRCSPRSGDLSVYWYQQSLDQGLQFLIQYYNGEERAKGNILERFSAQQFPDLHSELNLSSLELGDSALYFCASSVGGGHTEAFFGQGTRLTVV.

There are many counts of this clonotype. The chain is built from TRBV6-2 or TRBV6-3 and TRBJ2-1; D not resolved. The ends were cut back, 7 bases at V and 9 bases at J, with 10 bases in the middle. CDR1 and CDR2 from the germline V gene are MNHEY and SVGEGT. The CDR3 covers 11 residues. The CDR3 sequence is CASNIVGEQFF. As DNA, the CDR3 is TGTGCCAGCAATATCGTGGGTGAGCAGTTCTTC.

The sample holds many counts of this clonotype. The chain uses TRBV4-2 and TRBJ1-1; D remains unclear. The V and J ends lost 3 bases and 0 bases respectively, with 11 bases between them. Germline V CDR1 and CDR2: LGHNA, YNFKEQ. The CDR3 loop spans 15 amino acids. CDR3 sequence (DNA): TGTGCCAGCAGCCAGGAAGACGGAATGAACACTGAAGCTTTCTTT. Amino acid sequence: CASSQEDGMNTEAFF.

There are many counts of this clonotype. The chain couples TRBV18 to TRBJ2-5, with TRBD1 as a possible D gene (6 bases). CDR3 length: 17 residues. Germline loops: CDR1 KGHSH, CDR2 LQKENI. Trimming took off 2 bases at V and 4 bases at J, with 20 bases between the two ends. CDR3 residues: CASSPFDRRSVGETQYF. CDR3 in DNA: TGTGCCAGCTCACCATTCGACAGGAGATCGGTGGGAGAGACCCAGTACTTC.

This clonotype occurred many times. The gene calls are TRBV7-2 and TRBJ2-2, with 11 positions matching TRBD1. Germline V CDR1 and CDR2: SGHTA, FQGNSA. The CDR3 runs 17 residues. V was pared by 4 bases and J by 7 bases, with 11 bases of the junction left unmatched. The chain's CDR3 is CASSSIRTGGVSGELFF. The CDR3 coding sequence is TGTGCCAGCAGCTCCATTAGGACAGGGGGCGTAAGCGGGGAGCTGTTTTTT.

This clonotype was seen many times. The V gene is TRBV18, the J gene TRBJ2-7; TRBD2 aligns across 12 bases. V trimming: 6 bases; J trimming: 3 bases; junction bases outside the gene matches: 6. This CDR3 contains 15 residues. CDR1 is KGHSH, CDR2 LQKENI, per germline. CDR3 sequence reads: CASSHTSGGHYEQYF. In nucleotides, the CDR3 is TGTGCCAGCTCCCACACTAGCGGGGGGCACTACGAGCAGTACTTC.

This clonotype was counted at least ten times. The chain links TRBV19 to TRBJ1-1; D perhaps matches TRBD1 (6 bases). The CDR3 consists of 15 residues. Germline loops: CDR1 LNHDA, CDR2 SQIVND (reference sequence). Trimming shortened V by 4 bases and J by 6 bases, and 18 bases separated the two germline ends. The CDR3 DNA reads as TGTGCCAGTAGTAATCCCCAGGGGTCCGGTCCTGAAGCTTTCTTT. Protein product: CASSNPQGSGPEAFF.

This clonotype appeared many times. V usage is TRBV4-2 and J usage is TRBJ2-3; TRBD2 agrees at 14 bases. The germline CDR1 and CDR2 sequences are LGHNA and YNFKEQ. This CDR3 region has 16 residues. The junction had 14 bases not matched to a gene; V was cut back by 5 bases and J by 13 bases. CDR3 DNA: TGTGCCAGCAGCTATTCGACTAGCGGGGGGGACCTTCCAAAGTATTTT. Its translation: CASSYSTSGGDLPKYF.

This clonotype was counted at least ten times. This chain links TRBV10-3 with TRBJ1-2, with D maybe TRBD1 (6 bases). The CDR3 sequence is 14 residues long. Germline V gene sequence: CDR1 ENHRY, CDR2 SYGVKD. V lost 10 bases, J lost 0 bases, and 15 bases lay in between. Here the CDR3 DNA reads TGTGCCACCCATCTAGGGGGGTCTAACTATGGCTACACCTTC. Its protein product is CATHLGGSNYGYTF.